The 11 T cell receptor beta chains below come from one sample, sequenced in a study of cytomegalovirus exposure and HLA in healthy donors. Researchers ran the PCR with 60 Vbeta and 13 Jbeta primers. Method: immunoSEQ multiplex PCR; TCRdb's copy keeps in-frame clones and lacks some. The data contain about 160,000 clones, about 72% of them singletons. Material: PBMCs. The receptors come from a male donor in good health and CMV-seronegative.

The chain couples TRBV27 to TRBJ2-1; possibly TRBD2 for D (5 bases). The CDR3 runs to 17 residues. Germline V gene lookup returns CDR1 MNHEY and CDR2 SMNVEV (reference sequence). Trimming removed 3 bases from V and 1 base from J, with 16 bases in between. CDR3 DNA: TGTGCCAGCAGTTTCAGGTGGGCGGGCTGGTCCTACAATGAGCAGTTCTTC. Amino acid sequence: CASSFRWAGWSYNEQFF.

Remarks on this clone: The same CDR3 is also encoded by other DNA sequences in this sample. The CDR3 coding sequence is TGTGCCATCAGTGAGTCGGCAGGCACAGATACGCAGTATTTT. Translation gives CAISESAGTDTQYF. This sequence joins TRBV10-3 and TRBJ2-3; D uncertain. CDR3 length: 14 residues. Germline values: CDR1 ENHRY, CDR2 SYGVKD. V lost 0 bases and J 1 base, leaving 5 bases between the germline ends.

Note on this clone: One junction end does not reproduce the germline sequence, and a read error may be involved. The rearrangement joins TRBV6-6 to TRBJ2-7; D may be TRBD2 (5 bases). Germline V gene lookup returns CDR1 MNHNY and CDR2 SVGAGI (reference sequence). CDR3 length: 11 amino acids. CDR3 DNA sequence: TGTGCCACCAGTGAGAGGGAAGAGCAGTACTTC. Protein sequence: CATSEREEQYF.

The rearrangement uses TRBV28 and TRBJ2-1; possibly TRBD1 for D (5 bases). This CDR3 comprises 15 residues. The germline gives CDR1 MDHEN, CDR2 SYDVKM. Deletions cut 11 bases from V and 4 bases from J, with 21 bases between. The CDR3 reads CASQSGAANYNEQFF. Here the CDR3 DNA reads TGTGCCTCCCAAAGTGGGGCTGCAAATTACAATGAGCAGTTCTTC.

The chain is built from TRBV19 and TRBJ1-5; tentative D call: TRBD1 (6 bases). Between the trimmed V and J ends, which lost 4 bases and 8 bases, there was a span of 9 bases. The CDR3 loop spans 12 amino acids. Per the germline V gene, CDR1 is LNHDA and CDR2 is SQIVND (reference sequence). The CDR3 protein is CASSRRQEPQHF. In nucleotides, the CDR3 is TGTGCCAGTAGTAGAAGACAGGAGCCCCAGCATTTT. The full variable domain, its missing parts supplied by reference TRBV19 and TRBJ1-5, is DGGITQSPKYLFRKEGQNVTLSCEQNLNHDAMYWYRQDPGQGLRLIYYSQIVNDFQKGDIAEGYSVSREKKESFPLTVTSAQKNPTAFYLCASSRRQEPQHFGDGTRLSIL.

The rearrangement links TRBV7-3 to TRBJ2-7; 7 bases are a match to TRBD1. CDR1 and CDR2 (germline): SGHTA, FQGTGA. V lost 5 bases to trimming and J lost 6 bases; unmatched junction nucleotides: 7. The length of the CDR3 is 13 residues. DNA of the CDR3: TGTGCCAGCAGCGTCTTCAGGGGGACCGAGCAGTACTTC. Protein product: CASSVFRGTEQYF.

CDR3 DNA: TGTGCCAGCAGCGCTCGACAGCAAGAGACCCAGTACTTC. It specifies CASSARQQETQYF. The genes are TRBV7-2 and TRBJ2-5, with D possibly being TRBD1 (5 bases). CDR1 SGHTA and CDR2 FQGNSA come from the germline V gene. Trimming pared 5 bases from V and 2 bases from J, leaving 9 bases between. The CDR3 has 13 residues.

The chain has TRBV28 and TRBJ1-5, with TRBD1 identical over 7 bases. Per germline, CDR1 MDHEN and CDR2 SYDVKM. This CDR3 has 13 residues. J was trimmed by 7 bases and V by 4 bases; bases with no gene match: 4. CDR3 residues: CASSWSGGQPQHF. The CDR3 nucleotides read TGTGCCAGCAGTTGGTCAGGGGGACAGCCCCAGCATTTT.

The rearrangement links TRBV29-1 to TRBJ1-1, with no clear D. V was cut by 4 bases and J by 5 bases, with 14 bases left in between. CDR1 SQVTM and CDR2 ANQGSEA come from the germline V gene. The CDR3 totals 13 residues. CDR3 in amino acids: CSVVFLAETEAFF. The CDR3 DNA follows: TGCAGCGTTGTATTTTTGGCGGAGACTGAAGCTTTCTTT.

This chain connects TRBV27 to TRBJ2-4; TRBD1 matches at 7 bases. The CDR3 is 14 residues long. Germline trimming cut 5 bases from V and 3 bases from J; bases unmatched to any gene: 4. CDR1 and CDR2 from the germline V gene are MNHEY and SMNVEV (reference sequence). The CDR3 sequence: CASSTTGHKNIQYF. CDR3 bases: TGTGCCAGCAGTACGACAGGGCACAAAAACATTCAGTACTTC.

V gene TRBV29-1 combines with J gene TRBJ2-7, with 8 nucleotides matching TRBD1. The ends lost 1 base at V and 2 bases at J; junction bases unmatched: 7. In germline, CDR1 is SQVTM, CDR2 ANQGSEA. The CDR3 is 15 amino acids. For the CDR3, the DNA is TGCAGCGTTGAAGGACGACAGGGGCGTACCTACGAGCAGTACTTC. Protein product: CSVEGRQGRTYEQYF.